This T cell receptor (beta chain) was captured in a study of CD8+CD57+ T cells in acquired aplastic anemia. This clonotype was observed a handful of times. TCR beta VDJ and CDR3 were profiled, and genomic DNA was the template. TCRdb called the reads again in MiXCR, with one record for every CDR3 protein. The sample includes approximately 200,000 distinct CDR3 sequences, under 65% of them seen just once. The TCR was taken from a human donor in good health. Material for sequencing was sorted CD4+, CD8+, or CD8+CD57+ T cells (not recorded which) from PBMCs.

The CDR3 sequence: CASSLIVQIRNTEAFF. The CDR3 DNA reads TGTGCCAGCAGTTTAATAGTACAGATTCGGAACACTGAAGCTTTCTTT. The V gene is TRBV28, the J gene TRBJ1-1; D ambiguous. CDR1 is MDHEN, CDR2 SYDVKM, per germline. V lost 2 bases and J 1 base, leaving 14 bases between the germline ends. This CDR3 has 16 residues.